This TCR beta chain was sequenced for a study of blood T cell repertoires in COVID-19. Study processing details: Quantification of nucleated cells was approximated via reference gene primer amplification. Method: immunoSEQ multiplex PCR; TCRdb's copy keeps in-frame clones and lacks some. Clone size and V and J calls were adopted from that table, with D and trimming inferred from the DNA. This table holds 150,000 to 200,000 clones, 70% to 85% found once. CDR3 length: 14 amino acids. The ends were cut back, 5 bases at V and 0 bases at J, with 8 bases in the middle. Germline-derived CDR1 and CDR2 are MNHEY and SVGAGI. Allocation to cohorts depended on clinical history reported by the participants.

The sequenced sample was PBMCs or T cells enriched from blood (not recorded which). The TCR comes from a woman aged 55 to 70 with acute COVID-19. The chain joins TRBV6-5 to TRBJ1-5; D is possibly TRBD1 (5 bases). CDR3 amino acids: CASSRTHSNQPQHF. CDR3 DNA: TGTGCCAGCAGTCGGACACATAGCAATCAGCCCCAGCATTTT.